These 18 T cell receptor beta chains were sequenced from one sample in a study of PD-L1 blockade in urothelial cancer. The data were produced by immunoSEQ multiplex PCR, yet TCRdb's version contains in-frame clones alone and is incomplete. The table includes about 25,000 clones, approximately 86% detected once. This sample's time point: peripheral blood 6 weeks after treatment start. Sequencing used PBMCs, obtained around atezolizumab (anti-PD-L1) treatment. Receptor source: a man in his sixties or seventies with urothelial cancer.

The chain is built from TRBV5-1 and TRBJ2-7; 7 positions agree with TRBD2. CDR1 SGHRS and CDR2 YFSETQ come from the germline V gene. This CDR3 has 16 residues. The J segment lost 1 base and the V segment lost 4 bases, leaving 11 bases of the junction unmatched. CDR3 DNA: TGCGCCAGCAGCCCGGAGGCCCGGGACTATTCCTACGAGCAGTACTTC. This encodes CASSPEARDYSYEQYF.

DNA of the CDR3: TGTGCCATCATGGGTAGTAGCGGGGAAACAGGCTACAATGAGCAGTTCTTC. It translates to CAIMGSSGETGYNEQFF. This chain uses TRBV10-3 with TRBJ2-1; 8 nucleotides match TRBD2. CDR3 size: 17 residues. V lost 7 bases to trimming and J lost 3 bases; unmatched junction nucleotides: 14. Germline CDR1 ENHRY, CDR2 SYGVKD.

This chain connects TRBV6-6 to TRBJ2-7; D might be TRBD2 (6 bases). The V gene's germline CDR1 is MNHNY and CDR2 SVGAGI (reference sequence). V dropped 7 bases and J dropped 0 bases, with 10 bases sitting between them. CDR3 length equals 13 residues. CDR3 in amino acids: CASISSASYEQYF. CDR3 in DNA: TGTGCCAGCATCTCTAGCGCCTCCTACGAGCAGTACTTC.

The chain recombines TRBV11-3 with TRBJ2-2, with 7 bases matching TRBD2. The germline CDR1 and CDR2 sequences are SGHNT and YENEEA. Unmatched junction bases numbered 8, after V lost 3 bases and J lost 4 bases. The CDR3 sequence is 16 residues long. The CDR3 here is CASSLSTSDGTGELFF. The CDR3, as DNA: TGTGCCAGCAGCTTGTCAACTAGCGATGGCACCGGGGAGCTGTTTTTT.

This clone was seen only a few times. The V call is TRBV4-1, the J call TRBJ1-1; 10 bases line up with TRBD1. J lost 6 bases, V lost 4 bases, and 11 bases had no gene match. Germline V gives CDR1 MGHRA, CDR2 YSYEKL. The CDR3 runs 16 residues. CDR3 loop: CASSLDLSGTGAEAFF. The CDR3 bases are TGCGCCAGCAGCCTTGACCTTTCCGGGACAGGGGCTGAAGCTTTCTTT.

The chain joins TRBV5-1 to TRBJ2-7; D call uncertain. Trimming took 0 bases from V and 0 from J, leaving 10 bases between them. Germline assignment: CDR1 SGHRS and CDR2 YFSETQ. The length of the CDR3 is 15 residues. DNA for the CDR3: TGCGCCAGCAGCTTGGCCGACTCCCTCTCCTACGAGCAGTACTTC. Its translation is CASSLADSLSYEQYF.

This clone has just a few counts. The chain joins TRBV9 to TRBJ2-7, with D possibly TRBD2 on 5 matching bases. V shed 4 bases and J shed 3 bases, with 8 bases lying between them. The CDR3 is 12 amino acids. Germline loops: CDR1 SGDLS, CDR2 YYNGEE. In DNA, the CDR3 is TGTGCCAGCAGCTCGGGGAGCTACGAGCAGTACTTC. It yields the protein CASSSGSYEQYF.

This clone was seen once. The CDR3 coding sequence is TGCGCCAGCAGCCAAGCCCTAGTCGCTAGCCCCCTATTAGACGAGCAGTACTTC. Residues: CASSQALVASPLLDEQYF. The chain links TRBV4-1 to TRBJ2-7, with D perhaps matching TRBD2 (5 bases). The CDR3 totals 18 residues. V lost 1 base, J lost 5 bases, and 24 bases lay in between. CDR1 and CDR2 from the germline V gene are MGHRA and YSYEKL.

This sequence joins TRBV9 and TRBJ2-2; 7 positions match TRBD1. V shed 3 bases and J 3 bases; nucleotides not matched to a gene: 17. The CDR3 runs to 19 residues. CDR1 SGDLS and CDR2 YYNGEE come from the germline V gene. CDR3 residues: CASSEGLGRGTVDTGELFF. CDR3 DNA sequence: TGTGCCAGCAGCGAAGGCCTTGGCAGGGGGACGGTGGACACCGGGGAGCTGTTTTTT.

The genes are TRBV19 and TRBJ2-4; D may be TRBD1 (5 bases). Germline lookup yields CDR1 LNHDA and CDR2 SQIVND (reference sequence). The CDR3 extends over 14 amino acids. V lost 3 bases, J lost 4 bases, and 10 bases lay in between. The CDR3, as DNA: TGTGCCAGTAGTATTCGCAGACAGAAAAACATTCAGTACTTC. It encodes CASSIRRQKNIQYF.

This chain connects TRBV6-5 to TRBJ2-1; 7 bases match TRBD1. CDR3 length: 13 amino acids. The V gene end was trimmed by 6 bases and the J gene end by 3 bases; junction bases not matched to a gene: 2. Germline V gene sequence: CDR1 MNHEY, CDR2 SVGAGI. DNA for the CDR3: TGTGCCAGCAGCTGGGACAGCTACAATGAGCAGTTCTTC. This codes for CASSWDSYNEQFF.

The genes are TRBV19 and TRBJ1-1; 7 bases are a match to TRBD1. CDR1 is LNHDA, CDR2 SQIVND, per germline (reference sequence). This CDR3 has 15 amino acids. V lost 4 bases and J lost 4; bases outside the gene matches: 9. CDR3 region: CASSRGMAGGTEAFF. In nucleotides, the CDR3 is TGTGCCAGTAGTAGGGGGATGGCAGGGGGCACTGAAGCTTTCTTT.

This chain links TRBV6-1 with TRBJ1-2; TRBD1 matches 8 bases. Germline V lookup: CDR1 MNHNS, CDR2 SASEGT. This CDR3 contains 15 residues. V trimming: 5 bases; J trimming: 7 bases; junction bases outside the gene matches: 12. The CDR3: CASSSMAGTGLGYTF. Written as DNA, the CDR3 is TGTGCCAGCAGTTCAATGGCCGGGACAGGCCTTGGCTACACCTTC.

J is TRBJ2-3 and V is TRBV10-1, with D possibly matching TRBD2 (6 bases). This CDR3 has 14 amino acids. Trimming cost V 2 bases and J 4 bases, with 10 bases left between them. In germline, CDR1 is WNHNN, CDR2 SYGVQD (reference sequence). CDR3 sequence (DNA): TGCGCCAGCAGTGAGGGGGGGAGGTCAGATACGCAGTATTTT. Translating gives CASSEGGRSDTQYF.

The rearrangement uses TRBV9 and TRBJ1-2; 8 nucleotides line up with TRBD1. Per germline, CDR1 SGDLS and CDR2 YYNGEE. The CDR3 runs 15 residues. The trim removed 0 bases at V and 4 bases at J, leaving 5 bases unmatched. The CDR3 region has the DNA TGTGCCAGCAGCGTAGTAGCCAGGGGGCTCTATGGCTACACCTTC. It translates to CASSVVARGLYGYTF.

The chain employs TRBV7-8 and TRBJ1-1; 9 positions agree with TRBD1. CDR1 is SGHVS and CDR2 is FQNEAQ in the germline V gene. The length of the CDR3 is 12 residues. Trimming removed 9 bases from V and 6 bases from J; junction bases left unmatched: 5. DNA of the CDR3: TGTGCCAGTTCCAACAGGGGGCCTGAAGCTTTCTTT. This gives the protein CASSNRGPEAFF.

In DNA, the CDR3 is TGTGCCACCCACAGGGGGAACACCGGGGAGCTGTTTTTT. It encodes CATHRGNTGELFF. V usage is TRBV19 and J usage is TRBJ2-2, with 7 bases aligning to TRBD1. Germline-derived CDR1 and CDR2 are LNHDA and SQIVND (reference sequence). V shed 10 bases, J shed 1 base, and the junction held 3 bases outside the gene matches. CDR3 size: 13 residues.

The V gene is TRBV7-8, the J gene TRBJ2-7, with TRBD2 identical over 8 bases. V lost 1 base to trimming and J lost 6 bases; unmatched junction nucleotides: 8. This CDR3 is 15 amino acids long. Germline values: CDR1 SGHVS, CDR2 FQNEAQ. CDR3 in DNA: TGTGCCAGCAGCTTAGAACCAGCGGGAGTAGGCGAGCAGTACTTC. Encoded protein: CASSLEPAGVGEQYF.